The source of this T cell receptor beta chain is a study of T cells in Graves' hyperthyroidism and ophthalmopathy. Across the study: Peripheral blood was acquired at first diagnosis, ahead of any therapy whatsoever. Study observations and caveats: Most thyroid clonotypes expanded above 0.001 were also detected in blood. Model output signaled ophthalmopathy a median about seven months ahead of onset.

For this clonotype: Its antigen is unidentified.

The germline V gene has CDR1 DFQATT and CDR2 SNEGSKA (reference sequence). The CDR3 runs to 15 residues. Trimming took off 4 bases at V and 4 bases at J, with 16 bases between the two ends. Amplification of TCR beta CDR3 regions used RNA as the template. The primer set for the first-round RT-PCR of the TCR CDR3 was HTBI. TCRdb used MiXCR to reprocess the multiplex PCR reads, holding one entry per CDR3 protein. The sample lists under 650,000 distinct CDR3 sequences, about 16% occurring once. The sample consisted of blood. V usage is TRBV20-1 and J usage is TRBJ1-4, with TRBD1 as a possible D gene (6 bases). The sequence was obtained from a woman in her 30s with Graves' hyperthyroidism. CDR3 DNA: TGCAGTGCTAATCCCGGCGGCAGGGGTAATGAAAAACTGTTTTTT. It yields the protein CSANPGGRGNEKLFF.